The rows below give T cell receptor beta chains drawn from one sample of a study of metastatic and nonmetastatic thyroid tumors. TCRdb called clones again from the PCR reads with MiXCR. Of 75,000 to 100,000 clones listed, 10% to 15% are singletons. Sequencing was performed on blood. These TCRs come from a female donor with papillary thyroid cancer or a benign thyroid nodule (not recorded which). Some clones in this sample may be carry-over from other donors' samples. The CDR3 runs from the conserved cysteine through the conserved F or W. D genes are given only for firm matches. Clone size appears in some rows only: once, few, many, or a class for an expanded clone.

>many|-|TRBJ2-3|TRBV28
TGTGCCAGCAGTTTAGGACTCCTCGAAGGGGGGCAGTATTTT
CASSLGLLEGGQYF
>-|-|TRBJ1-1|TRBV18
TGTGCCAGCTCACCGTCGGACAACACTGAAGCTTTCTTT
CASSPSDNTEAFF
>many|TRBD1|TRBJ1-2|TRBV2
TGTGCCAGCAGCCTTAGCAGGGGGCCGAAGGGCTACACCTTC
CASSLSRGPKGYTF
>-|-|TRBJ2-1|TRBV12-3/TRBV12-4
TGTGCCAGCAGTTTGTGTTCTCCGGGAGTGTGGGATGAGCAGTTCTTC
CASSLCSPGVWDEQFF
>many|TRBD1|TRBJ2-5|TRBV6-2/TRBV6-3
TGTGCCAGCAGTTACTCCGGGACAGAAGAGACCCAGTACTTC
CASSYSGTEETQYF
>-|TRBD2|TRBJ2-7|TRBV20-1
TGCAGTGCGCGGAGCGGGGGGAGCTCCTACGAGCAGTACTTC
CSARSGGSSYEQYF
>many|TRBD1|TRBJ1-1|TRBV15
TGTGCCACCAGCCGTCGGGACAGGAGGTTCACTGAAGCTTTCTTT
CATSRRDRRFTEAFF
>many|-|TRBJ1-2|TRBV20-1
TGCAGTGCTAGAGGGCACGTTTTTCGGGTTTTAGGCGGCTACACCTTC
CSARGHVFRVLGGYTF
>many|-|TRBJ2-5|TRBV4-1
TGCGCCAGCAGCCCGGGGACATCGCAAGAGACCCAGTACTTC
CASSPGTSQETQYF
>many|-|TRBJ2-5|TRBV13
TGTGCCAGCAGCTTAAGTAGCACAGAAGAGACCCAGTACTTC
CASSLSSTEETQYF
>many|TRBD2|TRBJ2-7|TRBV20-1
TGCAGTGCTAGTTCGGGACTAGCGGGTTACGAGCAGTACTTC
CSASSGLAGYEQYF
>many|TRBD2|TRBJ2-2|TRBV6-1
TGTGCCAGCAGACTGATAGCGGGAGCTCCCGGGGAGCTGTTTTTT
CASRLIAGAPGELFF
>few|-|TRBJ2-5|TRBV5-6
TGTGCCAGCAGCCGAGGGGGGTACCAAGAGACCCAGTACTTC
CASSRGGYQETQYF
>medium-sized|-|TRBJ1-3|TRBV7-2
TGTGCCAGCAGCTTAAAAGTCAGCGTTCTCTCTGGAAACACCATATATTTT
CASSLKVSVLSGNTIYF
>many|TRBD1|TRBJ1-2|TRBV12-3/TRBV12-4
TGTGCCAGCAGTTTCGGGGACAGGGCATTGGGCTACACCTTC
CASSFGDRALGYTF
>many|-|TRBJ1-1|TRBV28
TGTGCCAGCAGTAACCCCCCGGGGGGGATGACTGAAGCTTTCTTT
CASSNPPGGMTEAFF
>many|-|TRBJ1-2|TRBV5-1
TGCGCCAGCAGCTGGGGACAATCAGCTAACTATGGCTACACCTTC
CASSWGQSANYGYTF
>many|TRBD2|TRBJ2-7|TRBV7-2
TGTGCCAGCAGCCCACAATCTAGCGGGACCGAGCAGTACTTC
CASSPQSSGTEQYF
>many|-|TRBJ2-3|TRBV29-1
TGCAGCGTTGGAGGAACCGGAGAGGGATACGCAGATACGCAGTATTTT
CSVGGTGEGYADTQYF
>many|TRBD2|TRBJ2-3|TRBV12-3/TRBV12-4
TGTGCCAGCAGTACGAAGACTAGCGGGAGGGGAGATACGCAGTATTTT
CASSTKTSGRGDTQYF
>many|TRBD2|TRBJ2-3|TRBV5-6
TGTGCCAGCAGCGAGCGCGGGGGTAGTCCCTTTGATGCGCAGTATTTT
CASSERGGSPFDAQYF
>many|-|TRBJ2-3|TRBV5-1
TGCGCCAGCAGCTTCAATTATGCTAGCACAGATACGCAGTATTTT
CASSFNYASTDTQYF
>many|TRBD1|TRBJ2-1|TRBV20-1
TGCAGTGCTAGGGAGGGACAGGGGGGGAATGAGCAGTTCTTC
CSAREGQGGNEQFF
>many|-|TRBJ2-7|TRBV29-1
TGCAGCGTTGAAACTAGGGATCAGCAGTACTTC
CSVETRDQQYF
>-|-|TRBJ2-1|TRBV4-1
TGCGCCAGCAGACTCATCCTAGCACCGAGCTACAATGAGCAGTTCTTC
CASRLILAPSYNEQFF
>many|-|TRBJ2-1|TRBV11-1
TGTGCCAGCAGCCCTAGTGGGCTAAGCTCCTACAATGAGCAGTTCTTC
CASSPSGLSSYNEQFF
>many|-|TRBJ1-1|TRBV11-2
TGTGCCAGCAGCTTTACCCAGGGATATGAAGCTTTCTTT
CASSFTQGYEAFF
>many|-|TRBJ2-7|TRBV28
TGTGCCAGCAGTTTGGCAGGGTACGAGCAGTACTTC
CASSLAGYEQYF
>many|-|TRBJ2-4|TRBV12-3/TRBV12-4
TGTGCCAGCAGTTTAAATGGGCCAGCCTTGAAAAACATTCAGTACTTC
CASSLNGPALKNIQYF
>many|-|TRBJ1-1|TRBV4-1
TGCGCCAGCAGCCAAATGGAGGGTAGGGCTGAAGCTTTCTTT
CASSQMEGRAEAFF
>many|TRBD2|TRBJ2-7|TRBV2
TGTGCCAGCAGTGGGGGGACTAGCGGGGACCATTACTACGAGCAGTACTTC
CASSGGTSGDHYYEQYF
>few|TRBD2|TRBJ2-7|TRBV19
TGTGCTAGTACTCGGGGGGGACACCCCTACGAGCAGTACTTC
CASTRGGHPYEQYF
>many|-|TRBJ1-1|TRBV18
TGTGCCAGCTCTCCTTTGAGAAGGGAAGCAGAAGCTTTCTTT
CASSPLRREAEAFF
>many|TRBD2|TRBJ2-7|TRBV6-2/TRBV6-3
TGTGCCAGCAGTGGACTAGCGGGGTACTACGAGCAGTACTTC
CASSGLAGYYEQYF
>many|-|TRBJ2-7|TRBV27
TGTGCCAGCAGTTTAGACTTCCGCTCCTACGAGCAGTACTTC
CASSLDFRSYEQYF
>many|-|TRBJ1-5|TRBV6-2/TRBV6-3
TGTGCCAGCAGTACAAACATTCCACAGAATCAGCCCCAGCATTTT
CASSTNIPQNQPQHF
>many|-|TRBJ2-3|TRBV7-9
TGTGCCAGCAGCGCCGGGGCTTATACGCAGTATTTT
CASSAGAYTQYF
>-|-|TRBJ2-7|TRBV5-4
TGTGCCAGCAGCTTGGATCGTAACGAGCAGTACTTC
CASSLDRNEQYF
>-|-|TRBJ1-5|TRBV10-3
TGTGCCATCAGTCGGGAGGCGCGGGGGGCCAACAATCAGCCCCAGCATTTT
CAISREARGANNQPQHF
>many|-|TRBJ2-7|TRBV11-2
TGTGCCAGCAGCTCGTCTACTGGGGGGAACTACGAGCAGTACTTC
CASSSSTGGNYEQYF
>many|-|TRBJ2-3|TRBV3-1
TGTGCCAGCAGCCAAGACGGCACAGATACGCAGTATTTT
CASSQDGTDTQYF
>many|-|TRBJ2-7|TRBV30
TGTGCCTGGAGAGGCCAGGGTTATTACGAGCAGTACTTC
CAWRGQGYYEQYF
>many|-|TRBJ2-7|TRBV7-8
TGTGCCAGCAGCCGGGGCGCCAGTTCCTACGAGCAGTACTTC
CASSRGASSYEQYF
>many|-|TRBJ2-1|TRBV6-1
TGTGCCAGCAGTGAAGCTGGGGGGACGAATGAGCAGTTCTTC
CASSEAGGTNEQFF
>many|-|TRBJ2-2|TRBV7-3
TGTGCCAGCAGCTTAGACAACACCGGGGAGCTGTTTTTT
CASSLDNTGELFF
>-|-|TRBJ1-2|TRBV20-1
TGCAGTGCTAGCCGGCGGACAACTGGGGACTATGGCTACACCTTC
CSASRRTTGDYGYTF
>many|TRBD2|TRBJ2-1|TRBV24-1
TGTGCCACCAGTGATTTGCGGACTAGCGGTCACAATGAGCAGTTCTTC
CATSDLRTSGHNEQFF
>many|-|TRBJ2-1|TRBV6-1
TGTGCCAGCAGAGCCAGGGGCCTGGGGTTCAATGAGCAGTTCTTC
CASRARGLGFNEQFF
>many|-|TRBJ2-3|TRBV13
TGTGCCAGCAGCTCCCCGGGGGGCACAGATACGCAGTATTTT
CASSSPGGTDTQYF
>-|TRBD2|TRBJ2-7|TRBV2
TGTGCCAGCAGGACCGGGACTAGCGGGCTTGGGGAGCAGTACTTC
CASRTGTSGLGEQYF
>many|TRBD2|TRBJ2-7|TRBV28
TGTGCCAGCAGTTTTTTAGCGGGAGGTGCTCGGCAGTACTTC
CASSFLAGGARQYF
>medium-sized|TRBD2|TRBJ2-1|TRBV6-2/TRBV6-3
TGTGCCAGCAGTTATCTCCTAGCGGGTAGCTACAATGAGCAGTTCTTC
CASSYLLAGSYNEQFF
>many|-|TRBJ1-2|TRBV5-6
TGTGCCAGCAGCCCCAGGGACGTCTATGGCTACACCTTC
CASSPRDVYGYTF
>many|-|TRBJ1-1|TRBV28
TGTGCCAGCAGTTTAACCGGGGTAGGCACTGAAGCTTTCTTT
CASSLTGVGTEAFF
>many|TRBD2|TRBJ2-2|TRBV2
TGTGCCAGCAGTGAACTAGCGGTTTGGGAGCTGTTTTTT
CASSELAVWELFF
>-|-|TRBJ2-5|TRBV27
TGTGCCAGCAGTTTACCGGGGGATACCCAGTACTTC
CASSLPGDTQYF
>many|TRBD2|TRBJ2-1|TRBV12-3/TRBV12-4
TGTGCCAGCAGACGCCCCGGGACTAGTGCACACAATGAGCAGTTCTTC
CASRRPGTSAHNEQFF
>many|-|TRBJ1-1|TRBV19
TGTGCCAGTAGGAATATGAACACTGAAGCTTTCTTT
CASRNMNTEAFF
>many|TRBD2|TRBJ2-1|TRBV20-1
TGCAGTGCTATTCTTATAGCGGGCGAGCAGTTCTTC
CSAILIAGEQFF
>many|-|TRBJ1-5|TRBV6-2/TRBV6-3
TGTGTCAGCAGTCAGACGGTTAGCAATCAGCCCCAGCATTTT
CVSSQTVSNQPQHF